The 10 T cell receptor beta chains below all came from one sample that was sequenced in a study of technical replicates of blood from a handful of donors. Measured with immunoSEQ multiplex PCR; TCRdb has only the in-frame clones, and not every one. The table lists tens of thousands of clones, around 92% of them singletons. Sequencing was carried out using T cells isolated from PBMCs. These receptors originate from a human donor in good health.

Here the CDR3 reads CATRLAGGYEQYF. CDR3 sequence (DNA): TGTGCCACACGACTAGCGGGAGGCTACGAGCAGTACTTC. V usage is TRBV25-1 and J usage is TRBJ2-7, with 13 bases aligning to TRBD2. V dropped 10 bases and J dropped 3; count of bases not matched to a gene: 3. CDR3 length equals 13 residues. Germline-derived CDR1 and CDR2 are MGHDK and SYGVNS.

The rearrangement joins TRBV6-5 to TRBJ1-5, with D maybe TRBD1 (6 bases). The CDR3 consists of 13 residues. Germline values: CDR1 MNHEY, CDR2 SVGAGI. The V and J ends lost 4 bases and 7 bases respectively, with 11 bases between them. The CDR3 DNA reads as TGTGCCAGCAGTTCGTACAGGGACCAGCCCCAGCATTTT. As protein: CASSSYRDQPQHF.

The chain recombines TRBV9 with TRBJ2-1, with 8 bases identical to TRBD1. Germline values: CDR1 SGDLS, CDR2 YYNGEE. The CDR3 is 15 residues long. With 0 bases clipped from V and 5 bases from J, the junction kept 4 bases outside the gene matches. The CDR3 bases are TGTGCCAGCAGCGTAGAAGGACAGGGCCACAATGAGCAGTTCTTC. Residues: CASSVEGQGHNEQFF.

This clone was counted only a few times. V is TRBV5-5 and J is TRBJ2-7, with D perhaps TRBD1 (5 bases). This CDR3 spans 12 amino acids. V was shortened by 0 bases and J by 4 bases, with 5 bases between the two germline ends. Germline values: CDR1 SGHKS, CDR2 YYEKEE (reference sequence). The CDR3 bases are TGTGCCAGCAGCTTGGACAGGTACGAGCAGTACTTC. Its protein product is CASSLDRYEQYF. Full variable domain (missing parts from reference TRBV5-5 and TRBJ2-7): DAGVTQSPTHLIKTRGQQVTLRCSPISGHKSVSWYQQVLGQGPQFIFQYYEKEERGRGNFPDRFSARQFPNYSSELNVNALLLGDSALYLCASSLDRYEQYFGPGTRLTVT.

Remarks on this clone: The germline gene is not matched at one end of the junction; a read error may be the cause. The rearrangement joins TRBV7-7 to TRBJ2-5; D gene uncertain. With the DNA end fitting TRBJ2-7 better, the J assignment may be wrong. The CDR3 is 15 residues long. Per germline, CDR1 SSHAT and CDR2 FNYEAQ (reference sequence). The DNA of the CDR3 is TGTGCTAGCAGCTTAGGGTCCGGCGCACACTACGAGCAGTACTTC. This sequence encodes CASSLGSGAHYEQYF.

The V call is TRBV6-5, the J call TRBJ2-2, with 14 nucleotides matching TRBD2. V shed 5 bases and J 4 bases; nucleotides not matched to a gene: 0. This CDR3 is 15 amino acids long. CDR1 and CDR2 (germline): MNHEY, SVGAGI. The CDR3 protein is CASSGLAGGTGELFF. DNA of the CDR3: TGTGCCAGCAGTGGACTAGCGGGGGGCACCGGGGAGCTGTTTTTT.

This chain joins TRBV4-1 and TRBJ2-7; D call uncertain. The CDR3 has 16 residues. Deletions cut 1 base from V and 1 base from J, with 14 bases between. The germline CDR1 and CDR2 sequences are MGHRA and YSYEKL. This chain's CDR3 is CASSQVSLLKSYEQYF. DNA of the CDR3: TGCGCCAGCAGCCAAGTTAGTCTACTCAAATCCTACGAGCAGTACTTC.

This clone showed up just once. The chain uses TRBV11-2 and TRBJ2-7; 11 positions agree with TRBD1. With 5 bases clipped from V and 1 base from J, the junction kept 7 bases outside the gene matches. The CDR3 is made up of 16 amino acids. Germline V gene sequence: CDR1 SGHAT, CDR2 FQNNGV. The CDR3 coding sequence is TGTGCCAGCAGCCCAGGGACAGGGGGTTTGTCCTACGAGCAGTACTTC. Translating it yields CASSPGTGGLSYEQYF. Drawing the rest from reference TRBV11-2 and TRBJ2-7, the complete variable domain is EAGVAQSPRYKIIEKRQSVAFWCNPISGHATLYWYQQILGQGPKLLIQFQNNGVVDDSQLPKDRFSAERLKGVDSTLKIQPAKLEDSAVYLCASSPGTGGLSYEQYFGPGTRLTVT.

The DNA for the CDR3 is TGTGCCAGCAGGCTCCTAGCGGTTACCTACGAGCAGTACTTC. Its protein product is CASRLLAVTYEQYF. The chain links TRBV6-4 to TRBJ2-7, with 7 positions matching TRBD2. CDR1 and CDR2 from the germline V gene are MRHNA and SNTAGT. The junction had 7 bases not matched to a gene; V was cut back by 6 bases and J by 2 bases. The CDR3 has 14 residues.

CDR3 sequence: CASSVPGQTITDTQYF. CDR3 nucleotide sequence: TGTGCCAGTAGTGTTCCGGGACAGACTATCACAGATACGCAGTATTTT. The chain is built from TRBV19 and TRBJ2-3; 7 bases align to TRBD1. After removal of 5 bases from V and 2 bases from J, the junction contained 10 bases not matched to a gene. This CDR3 has 16 residues. Germline CDR1 reads LNHDA; CDR2 reads SQIVND (reference sequence). Using reference TRBV19 and TRBJ2-3 for the parts outside the CDR3, the full variable domain is DGGITQSPKYLFRKEGQNVTLSCEQNLNHDAMYWYRQDPGQGLRLIYYSQIVNDFQKGDIAEGYSVSREKKESFPLTVTSAQKNPTAFYLCASSVPGQTITDTQYFGPGTRLTVL.